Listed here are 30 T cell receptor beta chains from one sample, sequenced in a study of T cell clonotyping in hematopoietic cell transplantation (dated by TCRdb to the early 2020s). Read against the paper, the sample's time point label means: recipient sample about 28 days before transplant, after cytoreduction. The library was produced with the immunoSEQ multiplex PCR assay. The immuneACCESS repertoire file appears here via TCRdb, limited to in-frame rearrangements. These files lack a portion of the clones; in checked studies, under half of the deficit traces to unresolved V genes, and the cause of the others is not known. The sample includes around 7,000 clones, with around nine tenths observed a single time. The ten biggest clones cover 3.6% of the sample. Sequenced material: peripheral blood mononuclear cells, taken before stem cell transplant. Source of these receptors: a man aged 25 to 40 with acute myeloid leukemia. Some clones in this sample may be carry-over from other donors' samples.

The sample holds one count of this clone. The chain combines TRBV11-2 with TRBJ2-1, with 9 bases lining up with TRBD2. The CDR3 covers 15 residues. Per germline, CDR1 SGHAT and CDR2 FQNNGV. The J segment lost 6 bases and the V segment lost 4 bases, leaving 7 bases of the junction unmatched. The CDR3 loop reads CASSSGLAGFNEQFF. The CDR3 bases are TGTGCCAGCAGCTCCGGGCTAGCGGGATTCAATGAGCAGTTCTTC.

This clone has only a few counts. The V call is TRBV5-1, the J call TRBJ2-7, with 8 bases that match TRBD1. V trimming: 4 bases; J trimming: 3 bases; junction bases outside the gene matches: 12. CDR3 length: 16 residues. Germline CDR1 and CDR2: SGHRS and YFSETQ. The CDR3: CASSPTPGQDVYEQYF. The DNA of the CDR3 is TGCGCCAGCAGCCCGACACCGGGACAGGACGTCTACGAGCAGTACTTC.

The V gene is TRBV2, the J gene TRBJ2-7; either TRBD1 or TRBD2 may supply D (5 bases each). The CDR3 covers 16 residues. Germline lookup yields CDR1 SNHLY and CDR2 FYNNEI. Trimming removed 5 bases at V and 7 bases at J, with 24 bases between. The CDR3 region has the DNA TGTGCCAGCAGTAACGGGGCCATGGGAATCCTATTAGAGCAGTACTTC. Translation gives CASSNGAMGILLEQYF.

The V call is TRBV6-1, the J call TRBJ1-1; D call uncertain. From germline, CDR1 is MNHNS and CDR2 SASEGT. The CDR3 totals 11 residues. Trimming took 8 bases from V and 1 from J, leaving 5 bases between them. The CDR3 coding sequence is TGTGCCAGCGACTGGAACACTGAAGCTTTCTTT. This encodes CASDWNTEAFF.

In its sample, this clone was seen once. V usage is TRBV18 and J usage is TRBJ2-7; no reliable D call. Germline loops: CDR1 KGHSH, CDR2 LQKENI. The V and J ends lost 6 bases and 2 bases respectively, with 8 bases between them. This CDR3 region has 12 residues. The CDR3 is CASSQMPYEQYF. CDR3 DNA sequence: TGTGCCAGCTCTCAAATGCCCTACGAGCAGTACTTC.

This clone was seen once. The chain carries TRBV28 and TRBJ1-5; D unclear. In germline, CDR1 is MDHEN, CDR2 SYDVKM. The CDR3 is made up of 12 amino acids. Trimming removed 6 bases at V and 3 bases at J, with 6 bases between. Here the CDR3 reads CASREPNQPQHF. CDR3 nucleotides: TGTGCCAGCAGGGAACCCAATCAGCCCCAGCATTTT.

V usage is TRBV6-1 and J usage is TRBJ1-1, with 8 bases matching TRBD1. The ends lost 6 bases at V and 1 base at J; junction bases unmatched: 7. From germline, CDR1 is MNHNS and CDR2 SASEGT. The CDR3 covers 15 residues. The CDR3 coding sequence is TGTGCCAGCAGCCGTCACGACAGGGGGAACACTGAAGCTTTCTTT. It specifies CASSRHDRGNTEAFF.

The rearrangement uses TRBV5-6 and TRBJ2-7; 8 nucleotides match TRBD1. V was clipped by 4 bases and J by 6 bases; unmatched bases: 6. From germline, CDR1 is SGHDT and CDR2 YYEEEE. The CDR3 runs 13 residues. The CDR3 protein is CASSRTGKGEQYF. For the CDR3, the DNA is TGTGCCAGCAGCCGGACAGGGAAAGGCGAGCAGTACTTC.

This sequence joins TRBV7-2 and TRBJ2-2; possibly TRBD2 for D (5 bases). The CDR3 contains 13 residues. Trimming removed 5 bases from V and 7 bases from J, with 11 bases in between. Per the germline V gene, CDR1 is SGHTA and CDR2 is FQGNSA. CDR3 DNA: TGTGCCAGCAGCCTCGACTATGGCGGGGAGCTGTTTTTT. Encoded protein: CASSLDYGGELFF.

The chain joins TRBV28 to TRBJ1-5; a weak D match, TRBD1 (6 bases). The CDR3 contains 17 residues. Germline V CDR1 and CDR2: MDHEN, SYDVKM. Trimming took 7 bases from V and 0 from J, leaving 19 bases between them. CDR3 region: CASTQGGGGISNQPQHF. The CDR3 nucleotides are TGTGCCAGCACCCAAGGAGGGGGGGGAATTAGCAATCAGCCCCAGCATTTT.

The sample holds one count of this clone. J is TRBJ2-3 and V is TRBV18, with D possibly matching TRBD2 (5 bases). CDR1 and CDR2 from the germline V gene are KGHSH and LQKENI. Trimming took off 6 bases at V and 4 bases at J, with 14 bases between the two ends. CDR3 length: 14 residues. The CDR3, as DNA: TGTGCCAGCTCTCCCGGGCGGGCCCCAGATACGCAGTATTTT. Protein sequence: CASSPGRAPDTQYF.

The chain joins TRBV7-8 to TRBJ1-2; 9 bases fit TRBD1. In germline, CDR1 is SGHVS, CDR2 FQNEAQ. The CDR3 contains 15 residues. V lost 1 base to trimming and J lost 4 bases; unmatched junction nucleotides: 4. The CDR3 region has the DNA TGTGCCAGCAGCTTAGTGGGACAGGGCCTCTATGGCTACACCTTC. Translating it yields CASSLVGQGLYGYTF.

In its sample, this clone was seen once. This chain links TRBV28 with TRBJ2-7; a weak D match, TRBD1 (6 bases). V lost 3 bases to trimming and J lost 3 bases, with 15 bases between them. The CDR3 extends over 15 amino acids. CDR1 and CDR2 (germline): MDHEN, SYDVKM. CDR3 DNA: TGTGCCAGCAGTTTTTCAGGGGCAGCTTACTACGAGCAGTACTTC. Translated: CASSFSGAAYYEQYF.

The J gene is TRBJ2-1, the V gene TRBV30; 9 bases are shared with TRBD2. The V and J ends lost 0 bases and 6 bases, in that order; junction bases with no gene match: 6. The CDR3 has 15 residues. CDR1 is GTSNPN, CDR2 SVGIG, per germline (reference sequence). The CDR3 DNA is TGTGCCTGGAGTGTCGGGACTAGCTACCCCAATGAGCAGTTCTTC. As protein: CAWSVGTSYPNEQFF.

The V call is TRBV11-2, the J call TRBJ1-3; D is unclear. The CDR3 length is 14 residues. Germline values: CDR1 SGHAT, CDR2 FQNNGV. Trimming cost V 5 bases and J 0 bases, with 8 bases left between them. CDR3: CASSRGVSGNTIYF. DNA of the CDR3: TGTGCCAGCAGCCGCGGCGTCTCTGGAAACACCATATATTTT.

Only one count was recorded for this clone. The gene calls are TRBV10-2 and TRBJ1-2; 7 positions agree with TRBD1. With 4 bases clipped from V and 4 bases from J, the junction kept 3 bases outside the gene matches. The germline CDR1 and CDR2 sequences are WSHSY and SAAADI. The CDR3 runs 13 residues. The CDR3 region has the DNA TGCGCCAGCAGTGGACAGGGCGCCTATGGCTACACCTTC. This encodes CASSGQGAYGYTF.

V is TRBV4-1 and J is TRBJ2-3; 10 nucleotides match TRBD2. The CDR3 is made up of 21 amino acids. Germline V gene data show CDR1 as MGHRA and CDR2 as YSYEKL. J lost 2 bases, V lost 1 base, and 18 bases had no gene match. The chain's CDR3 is CASSQAPGLAGAKGLTDTQYF. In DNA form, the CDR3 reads TGCGCCAGCAGCCAAGCCCCGGGGCTAGCGGGAGCCAAGGGCCTCACAGATACGCAGTATTTT.

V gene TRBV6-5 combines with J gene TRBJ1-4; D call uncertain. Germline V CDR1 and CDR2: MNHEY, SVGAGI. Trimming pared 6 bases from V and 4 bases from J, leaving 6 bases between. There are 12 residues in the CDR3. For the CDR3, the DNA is TGTGCCAGCAGAAGTAATAATGAAAAACTGTTTTTT. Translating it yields CASRSNNEKLFF.

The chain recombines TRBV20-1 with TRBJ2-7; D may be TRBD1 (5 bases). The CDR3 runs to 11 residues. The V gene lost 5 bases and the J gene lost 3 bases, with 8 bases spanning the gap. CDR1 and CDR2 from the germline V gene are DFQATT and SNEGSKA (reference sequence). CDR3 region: CSAPDSYEQYF. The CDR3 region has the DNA TGCAGTGCTCCTGACAGCTACGAGCAGTACTTC.

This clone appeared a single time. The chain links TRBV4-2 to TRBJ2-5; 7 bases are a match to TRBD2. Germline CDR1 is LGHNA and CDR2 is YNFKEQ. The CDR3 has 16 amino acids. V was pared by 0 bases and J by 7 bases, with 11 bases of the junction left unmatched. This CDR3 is CASSQDLGGRGVTQYF. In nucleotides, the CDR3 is TGTGCCAGCAGCCAAGATTTGGGCGGGAGAGGAGTGACCCAGTACTTC.

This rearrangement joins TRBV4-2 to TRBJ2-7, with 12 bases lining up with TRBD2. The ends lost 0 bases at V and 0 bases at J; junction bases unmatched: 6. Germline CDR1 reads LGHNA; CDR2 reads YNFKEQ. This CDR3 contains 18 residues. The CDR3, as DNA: TGTGCCAGCAGCCAAGAAGCTAGCGGGAGGGCCGGCTCCTACGAGCAGTACTTC. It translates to CASSQEASGRAGSYEQYF.

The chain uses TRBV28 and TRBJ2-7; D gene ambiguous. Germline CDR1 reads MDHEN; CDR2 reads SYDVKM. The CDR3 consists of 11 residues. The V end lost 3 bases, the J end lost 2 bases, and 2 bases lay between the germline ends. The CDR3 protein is CASSLTYEQYF. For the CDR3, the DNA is TGTGCCAGCAGTTTGACCTACGAGCAGTACTTC.

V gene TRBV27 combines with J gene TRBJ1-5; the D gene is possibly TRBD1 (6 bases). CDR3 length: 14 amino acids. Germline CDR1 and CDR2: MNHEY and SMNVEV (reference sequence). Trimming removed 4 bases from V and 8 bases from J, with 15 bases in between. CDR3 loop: CASSSLGGAKPQHF. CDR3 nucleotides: TGTGCCAGCAGTTCCCTCGGGGGGGCGAAGCCCCAGCATTTT.

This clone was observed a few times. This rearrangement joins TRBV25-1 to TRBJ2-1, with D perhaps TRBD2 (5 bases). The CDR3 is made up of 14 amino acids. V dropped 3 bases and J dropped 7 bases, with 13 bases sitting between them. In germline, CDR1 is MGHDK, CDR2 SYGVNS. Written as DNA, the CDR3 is TGTGCCAGCAGTGAGGGTCGGAGGAGGAATGAGCAGTTCTTC. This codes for CASSEGRRRNEQFF. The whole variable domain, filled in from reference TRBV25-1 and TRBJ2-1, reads EADIYQTPRYLVIGTGKKITLECSQTMGHDKMYWYQQDPGMELHLIHYSYGVNSTEKGDLSSESTVSRIRTEHFPLTLESARPSHTSQYLCASSEGRRRNEQFFGPGTRLTVL.

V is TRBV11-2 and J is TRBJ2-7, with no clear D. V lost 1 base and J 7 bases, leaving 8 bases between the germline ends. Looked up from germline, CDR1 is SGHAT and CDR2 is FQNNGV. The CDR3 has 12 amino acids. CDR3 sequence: CASSLALGEQYF. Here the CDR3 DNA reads TGTGCCAGCAGCTTAGCCCTGGGAGAGCAGTACTTC.

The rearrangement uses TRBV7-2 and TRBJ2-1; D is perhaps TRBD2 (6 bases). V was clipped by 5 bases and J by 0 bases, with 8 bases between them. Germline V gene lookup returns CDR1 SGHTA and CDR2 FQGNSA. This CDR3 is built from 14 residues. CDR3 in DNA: TGTGCCAGCAGCGGGGGGAGCTCCTACAATGAGCAGTTCTTC. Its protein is CASSGGSSYNEQFF.

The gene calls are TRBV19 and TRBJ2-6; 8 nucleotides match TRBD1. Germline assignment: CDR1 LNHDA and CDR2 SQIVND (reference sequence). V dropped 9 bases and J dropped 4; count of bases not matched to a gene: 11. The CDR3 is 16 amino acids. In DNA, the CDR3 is TGTGCCAGCAGGGGGCCGCATACTGCGGGGGCCAACGTCCTGACTTTC. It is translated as CASRGPHTAGANVLTF.

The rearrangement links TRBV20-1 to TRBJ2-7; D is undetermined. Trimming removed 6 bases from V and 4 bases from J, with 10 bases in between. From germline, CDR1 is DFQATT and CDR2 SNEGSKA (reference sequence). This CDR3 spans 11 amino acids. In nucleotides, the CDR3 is TGCAGTGCGGAACAAGCTTACGAGCAGTACTTC. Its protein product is CSAEQAYEQYF.

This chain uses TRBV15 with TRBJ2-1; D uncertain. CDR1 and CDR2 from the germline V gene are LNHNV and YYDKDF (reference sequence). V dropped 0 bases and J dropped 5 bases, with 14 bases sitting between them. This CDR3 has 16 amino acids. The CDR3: CATSRDIGDMDNEQFF. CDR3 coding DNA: TGTGCCACCAGCAGAGATATCGGCGATATGGACAATGAGCAGTTCTTC.

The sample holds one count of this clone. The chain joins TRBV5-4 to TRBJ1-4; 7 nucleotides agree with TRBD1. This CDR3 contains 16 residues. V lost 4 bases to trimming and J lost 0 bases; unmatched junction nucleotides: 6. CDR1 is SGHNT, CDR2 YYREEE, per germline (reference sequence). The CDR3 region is CASSHGTDPTNEKLFF. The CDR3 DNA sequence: TGTGCCAGCAGCCATGGGACAGATCCAACTAATGAAAAACTGTTTTTT.